The 16 T cell receptor beta chains in this list originate from one sample, sequenced in a study of OX40 agonist ivuxolimab in advanced cancers. Sequencing was performed with immunoSEQ multiplex PCR; in TCRdb, only in-frame clones are kept and a portion is missing. The sample yields roughly 56,000 clones, 80% to 90% seen once. The sample consisted of CD4+ or CD8+ T cells sorted from blood, taken in a trial of the OX40 agonist ivuxolimab. The receptors were sampled from an adult with an advanced solid tumor such as melanoma, head and neck, liver or kidney cancer.

The DNA for the CDR3 is TGTGCCAGCAGTGAGACAGGGAGCTCCTACAATGAGCAGTTCTTC. It translates to CASSETGSSYNEQFF. The rearrangement joins TRBV2 to TRBJ2-1; 7 bases are shared with TRBD1. V was clipped by 3 bases and J by 0 bases; unmatched bases: 2. Germline assignment: CDR1 SNHLY and CDR2 FYNNEI. The CDR3 runs to 15 residues.

The CDR3 DNA follows: TGTGCCAGCCTCCCCGATTTAGAGAGCTCTGGAAACACCATATATTTT. It yields the protein CASLPDLESSGNTIYF. The rearrangement links TRBV6-6 to TRBJ1-3; D is uncertain. CDR1 and CDR2 (germline): MNHNY, SVGAGI (reference sequence). The CDR3 is 16 amino acids. Trimming removed 8 bases from V and 0 bases from J, with 17 bases in between.

The chain employs TRBV7-2 and TRBJ2-1, with 8 bases identical to TRBD2. The germline CDR1 and CDR2 sequences are SGHTA and FQGNSA. The ends lost 8 bases at V and 4 bases at J; junction bases unmatched: 7. The CDR3 covers 14 residues. CDR3 coding DNA: TGTGCCAGCCAGAGCGGGAGTGCTTACAATGAGCAGTTCTTC. This gives the protein CASQSGSAYNEQFF.

V and J are TRBV6-1 and TRBJ2-7; a possible D gene is TRBD1 (5 bases). Trimming removed 2 bases from V and 0 bases from J, with 11 bases in between. The CDR3 extends over 15 amino acids. The V gene's germline CDR1 is MNHNS and CDR2 SASEGT. The CDR3 sequence is CASSERGGSSYEQYF. The CDR3 DNA is TGTGCCAGCAGTGAAAGGGGCGGCTCCTCCTACGAGCAGTACTTC.

This chain joins TRBV11-2 and TRBJ2-3; the match to TRBD2 covers 8 bases. The CDR3 runs to 18 residues. CDR1 and CDR2 from the germline V gene are SGHAT and FQNNGV. V was clipped by 6 bases and J by 2 bases; unmatched bases: 16. CDR3 DNA: TGTGCCAGCAGAAACAAAGGGACTAGTGGGTCCTACACAGATACGCAGTATTTT. Amino acid sequence: CASRNKGTSGSYTDTQYF. Based on the CDR3 plus reference TRBV11-2 and TRBJ2-3, the full variable domain is EAGVAQSPRYKIIEKRQSVAFWCNPISGHATLYWYQQILGQGPKLLIQFQNNGVVDDSQLPKDRFSAERLKGVDSTLKIQPAKLEDSAVYLCASRNKGTSGSYTDTQYFGPGTRLTVL.

The V and J genes are TRBV7-9 and TRBJ1-1; the D is unclear. V was clipped by 5 bases and J by 3 bases, with 10 bases between them. Germline values: CDR1 SEHNR, CDR2 FQNEAQ (reference sequence). This CDR3 region has 13 residues. CDR3 nucleotides: TGTGCCAGCAGCCCAGGAAGTTACACTGAAGCTTTCTTT. Translating it yields CASSPGSYTEAFF. Based on the CDR3 plus reference TRBV7-9 and TRBJ1-1, the full variable domain is DTGVSQNPRHKITKRGQNVTFRCDPISEHNRLYWYRQTLGQGPEFLTYFQNEAQLEKSRLLSDRFSAERPKGSFSTLEIQRTEQGDSAMYLCASSPGSYTEAFFGQGTRLTVV.

The CDR3 bases are TGTGCCAGCAACGACAGGAGCTACGAGCAGTACTTC. Translation: CASNDRSYEQYF. The gene calls are TRBV21-1 and TRBJ2-7; TRBD1 was called by the table and not checked on the DNA. TRBV21-1 is described as a pseudogene. The CDR3 is 12 residues long.

The V call is TRBV7-2, the J call TRBJ2-7, with a possible D match to TRBD1 (6 bases). Germline CDR1 reads SGHTA; CDR2 reads FQGNSA. This CDR3 region has 15 residues. Trimming took 2 bases from V and 0 from J, leaving 11 bases between them. CDR3 DNA: TGTGCCAGCAGCTTAACGGGACACTTCTCCTACGAGCAGTACTTC. Translated: CASSLTGHFSYEQYF.

This clone was seen a single time. The rearrangement links TRBV10-3 to TRBJ1-1; no clear D. Trimming left V 2 bases short and J 4 bases short, with 5 bases between. The CDR3 has 12 residues. The germline CDR1 and CDR2 sequences are ENHRY and SYGVKD. For the CDR3, the DNA is TGTGCCATCAGTGAGGGACGCACTGAAGCTTTCTTT. Translation gives CAISEGRTEAFF.

The table lists this clone with a few counts. This chain links TRBV5-6 with TRBJ2-1, with D uncertain. The CDR3 is 11 amino acids. V gave up 5 bases and J gave up 8 bases, with 8 bases separating them. Germline CDR1 SGHDT, CDR2 YYEEEE. CDR3 amino acids: CASRGWDEQFF. CDR3 sequence (DNA): TGTGCCAGCAGGGGTTGGGATGAGCAGTTCTTC.

V is TRBV6-6 and J is TRBJ1-5; D is unclear. Trimming took off 6 bases at V and 2 bases at J, with 14 bases between the two ends. The CDR3 runs to 15 residues. Germline loops: CDR1 MNHNY, CDR2 SVGAGI (reference sequence). The CDR3 nucleotides read TGTGCCAGCAGAGTTACTTGGGAGGGCAATCAGCCCCAGCATTTT. Residues: CASRVTWEGNQPQHF.

The chain has TRBV7-2 and TRBJ2-7; D perhaps matches TRBD2 (6 bases). Germline values: CDR1 SGHTA, CDR2 FQGNSA. V was shortened by 5 bases and J by 1 base, with 15 bases between the two germline ends. The CDR3 has 15 amino acids. CDR3 bases: TGTGCCAGCAGCCCAAGTCGGGAGAGATCCTACGAGCAGTACTTC. It is translated as CASSPSRERSYEQYF.

This chain joins TRBV7-2 and TRBJ1-1; 7 bases align to TRBD1. The CDR3 is 16 amino acids. Germline lookup yields CDR1 SGHTA and CDR2 FQGNSA. V was pared by 1 base and J by 0 bases, with 5 bases of the junction left unmatched. CDR3 sequence: CASSLVGGALNTEAFF. The CDR3 DNA reads TGTGCCAGCAGCTTAGTAGGGGGCGCGTTGAACACTGAAGCTTTCTTT.

The V call is TRBV7-2, the J call TRBJ2-1; D call uncertain. This CDR3 has 17 residues. The germline gives CDR1 SGHTA, CDR2 FQGNSA. Trimming left V 5 bases short and J 0 bases short, with 17 bases between. The chain's CDR3 is CASSPKVTWGSYNEQFF. CDR3 nucleotide sequence: TGTGCCAGCAGCCCGAAGGTGACTTGGGGCTCCTACAATGAGCAGTTCTTC.

The V and J genes are TRBV9 and TRBJ2-7; possibly TRBD2 for D (6 bases). Trimming cost V 1 base and J 2 bases, with 10 bases left between them. CDR3 length: 14 residues. Germline V gives CDR1 SGDLS, CDR2 YYNGEE. CDR3 residues: CASSVSAGTYEQYF. The CDR3 DNA is TGTGCCAGCAGCGTATCGGCGGGGACCTACGAGCAGTACTTC. Full variable domain (rest looked up from reference TRBV9 and TRBJ2-7): DSGVTQTPKHLITATGQRVTLRCSPRSGDLSVYWYQQSLDQGLQFLIQYYNGEERAKGNILERFSAQQFPDLHSELNLSSLELGDSALYFCASSVSAGTYEQYFGPGTRLTVT.

The genes are TRBV28 and TRBJ1-4, with D unclear. This CDR3 is 15 amino acids long. Trimming stripped 6 bases from V and 5 bases from J, with 16 bases between. Germline V gene data show CDR1 as MDHEN and CDR2 as SYDVKM. The CDR3 protein is CASSPWAGSNEKLFF. The CDR3 nucleotides are TGTGCCAGCAGCCCCTGGGCAGGTTCCAATGAAAAACTGTTTTTT. Together with reference TRBV28 and TRBJ1-4, the CDR3 gives the full variable domain: DVKVTQSSRYLVKRTGEKVFLECVQDMDHENMFWYRQDPGLGLRLIYFSYDVKMKEKGDIPEGYSVSREKKERFSLILESASTNQTSMYLCASSPWAGSNEKLFFGSGTQLSVL.